This is a list of T cell receptor beta chains from one sample in a study of blood T cell repertoires in COVID-19. Repertoires were generated with immunoSEQ multiplex PCR, while TCRdb's copy carries only in-frame clones and drops some. This sample has around 150,000 clones; 80% to 90% occur once, and the top ten carry about 3.5%. The sequenced material came from peripheral blood. These receptors originate from a man in his 70s with acute or convalescent COVID-19. The CDR3 runs from the conserved cysteine through the conserved F or W. The order of the fields is J gene, clone size, D gene, V gene, CDR3 DNA, CDR3 protein. D genes are given only for firm matches. A clone size is listed for some rows: how often the clone was seen (once, few, many), or a class if it is expanded.

j_gene: TRBJ2-3; abundance: NA; d_gene: TRBD2; v_gene: TRBV7-2; CDR3nt: TGTGCCAGCAGCTTAGCCGGGACTAGCGGGAGGGCCGCAGATACGCAGTATTTT; CDR3aa: CASSLAGTSGRAADTQYF
j_gene: TRBJ2-3; abundance: NA; d_gene: TRBD2; v_gene: TRBV3-1/TRBV3-2; CDR3nt: TGTGCCAGCAGCCAGACTAGCGGGTCCACAGATACGCAGTATTTT; CDR3aa: CASSQTSGSTDTQYF
j_gene: TRBJ2-7; abundance: NA; d_gene: TRBD2; v_gene: TRBV5-1; CDR3nt: TGCGCCAGCAGCTTTCATCCGGGACTAGCGGGAACAAGTTCCTACGAGCAGTACTTC; CDR3aa: CASSFHPGLAGTSSYEQYF
j_gene: TRBJ1-1; abundance: NA; d_gene: NA; v_gene: TRBV27; CDR3nt: TGTGCCAGCATACCTGCGGGTACGTGGGGAGAAGCTTTCTTT; CDR3aa: CASIPAGTWGEAFF
j_gene: TRBJ1-1; abundance: NA; d_gene: NA; v_gene: TRBV6-5; CDR3nt: TGTGCCAGCAGTTACAGACAGGAGAACACTGAAGCTTTCTTT; CDR3aa: CASSYRQENTEAFF
j_gene: TRBJ2-2; abundance: once; d_gene: TRBD2; v_gene: TRBV19; CDR3nt: TGTGCCAGTAGTATCTCCAGCGGGAGCGGGATAAGGGGGGAGCTGTTTTTT; CDR3aa: CASSISSGSGIRGELFF
j_gene: TRBJ2-5; abundance: NA; d_gene: NA; v_gene: TRBV5-4; CDR3nt: TGTGCCAGCAGCTCCCGCGCAAAAGAGACCCAGTACTTC; CDR3aa: CASSSRAKETQYF
j_gene: TRBJ1-4; abundance: NA; d_gene: TRBD1; v_gene: TRBV6-2/TRBV6-3; CDR3nt: TGTGCCAGCAGTCCCCGACAGGGCATTAATGAAAAACTGTTTTTT; CDR3aa: CASSPRQGINEKLFF
j_gene: TRBJ2-7; abundance: NA; d_gene: NA; v_gene: TRBV4-1; CDR3nt: TGCGCCAGCAGCCAAGTGGACAGGGACTATGACGAGCAGTACTTC; CDR3aa: CASSQVDRDYDEQYF
j_gene: TRBJ2-3; abundance: NA; d_gene: TRBD2; v_gene: TRBV4-1; CDR3nt: TGCGCCAGCAGCCAGACCCTTGGACTAGCGGGAAGAGATACGCAGTATTTT; CDR3aa: CASSQTLGLAGRDTQYF
j_gene: TRBJ1-1; abundance: NA; d_gene: NA; v_gene: TRBV27; CDR3nt: TGTGCCAGCAGTCCGTACCTGGGACAACTGAACACTGAAGCTTTCTTT; CDR3aa: CASSPYLGQLNTEAFF
j_gene: TRBJ2-7; abundance: NA; d_gene: TRBD1; v_gene: TRBV29-1; CDR3nt: TGCAGCGTTGTCGGCCAGGGGGCCCAGAAGCAGTACTTC; CDR3aa: CSVVGQGAQKQYF
j_gene: TRBJ2-2; abundance: NA; d_gene: NA; v_gene: TRBV5-4; CDR3nt: TGTGCCAGCAGCCCTGCCGGGACAAGGAACACCGGGGAGCTGTTTTTT; CDR3aa: CASSPAGTRNTGELFF
j_gene: TRBJ2-3; abundance: NA; d_gene: NA; v_gene: TRBV24-1; CDR3nt: TGTGCCACCAGTGATGGAGGACCAGATACGCAGTATTTT; CDR3aa: CATSDGGPDTQYF
j_gene: TRBJ1-1; abundance: once; d_gene: NA; v_gene: TRBV4-3; CDR3nt: TGCGCCAGCAGCCAAGATCGGTTCCGGGGGGAAGCTTTCTTT; CDR3aa: CASSQDRFRGEAFF
j_gene: TRBJ2-6; abundance: NA; d_gene: NA; v_gene: TRBV2; CDR3nt: TGTGCCAGCAGTGAAGAGCGCCCTGGGGCCAACGTCCTGACTTTC; CDR3aa: CASSEERPGANVLTF
j_gene: TRBJ1-5; abundance: NA; d_gene: NA; v_gene: TRBV18; CDR3nt: TGTGCCAGCTCACCACGGGCGCCAGAGAGCAATCAGCCCCAGCATTTT; CDR3aa: CASSPRAPESNQPQHF
j_gene: TRBJ2-7; abundance: few; d_gene: TRBD1; v_gene: TRBV19; CDR3nt: TGTGCCACAGCAGGGGGCCCTCCATACGAGCAGTACTTC; CDR3aa: CATAGGPPYEQYF
j_gene: TRBJ2-4; abundance: NA; d_gene: TRBD1; v_gene: TRBV2; CDR3nt: TGTGCCAGCAGTGCACAGGGGCGCCCAGAAAACATTCAGTACTTC; CDR3aa: CASSAQGRPENIQYF
j_gene: TRBJ2-1; abundance: NA; d_gene: TRBD2; v_gene: TRBV10-3; CDR3nt: TGTGCCATCAGTGAGTCGACAGGAGCGGGAGGGCGCAATGAGCAGTTCTTC; CDR3aa: CAISESTGAGGRNEQFF
j_gene: TRBJ2-7; abundance: NA; d_gene: TRBD1; v_gene: TRBV19; CDR3nt: TGTGCCAGTAGCCCCCGTGGGGACAGGAGAAGTCGGGGCTACGAGCAGTACTTC; CDR3aa: CASSPRGDRRSRGYEQYF
j_gene: TRBJ1-4; abundance: NA; d_gene: TRBD1; v_gene: TRBV7-9; CDR3nt: TGTGCCAGCAGCCAAGGGGGCAGGAGTGAAAAACTGTTTTTT; CDR3aa: CASSQGGRSEKLFF
j_gene: TRBJ2-6; abundance: NA; d_gene: NA; v_gene: TRBV7-3; CDR3nt: TGTGCCAGCAGCTTATTCGGGATTGGGGCCAACGTCCTGACTTTC; CDR3aa: CASSLFGIGANVLTF
j_gene: TRBJ2-1; abundance: NA; d_gene: TRBD2; v_gene: TRBV11-3; CDR3nt: TGTGCCAGCAGCTTAGAAGCGGGGGCGGACAATGAGCAGTTCTTC; CDR3aa: CASSLEAGADNEQFF
j_gene: TRBJ2-3; abundance: NA; d_gene: TRBD2; v_gene: TRBV19; CDR3nt: TGTGCCAGTAGTCCGACGGGAGGGCGCACAGATACGCAGTATTTT; CDR3aa: CASSPTGGRTDTQYF
j_gene: TRBJ2-1; abundance: NA; d_gene: TRBD2; v_gene: TRBV6-2/TRBV6-3; CDR3nt: TGTGCCAGCAGTTCCAAAGACGGGACTAGCGGAGTTTCAAGTAATGAGCAGTTCTTC; CDR3aa: CASSSKDGTSGVSSNEQFF
j_gene: TRBJ2-7; abundance: NA; d_gene: NA; v_gene: TRBV28; CDR3nt: TGTGCCAGTCACAGCTCCTACGAGCAGTACTTC; CDR3aa: CASHSSYEQYF
j_gene: TRBJ1-6; abundance: NA; d_gene: TRBD1; v_gene: TRBV2; CDR3nt: TGTGCCAGCAGTGAAAACGGGCAGGGGGCGCCAGGTTCACCCCTCCACTTT; CDR3aa: CASSENGQGAPGSPLHF
j_gene: TRBJ2-3; abundance: once; d_gene: NA; v_gene: TRBV2; CDR3nt: TGTGCCAGCAGTGAATATAGGGGTGGGAGCACAGATACGCAGTATTTT; CDR3aa: CASSEYRGGSTDTQYF
j_gene: TRBJ1-1; abundance: NA; d_gene: NA; v_gene: TRBV9; CDR3nt: TGTGCCAGCAGCGTAGGACGGGAGAACACTGAAGCTTTCTTT; CDR3aa: CASSVGRENTEAFF
j_gene: TRBJ2-3; abundance: NA; d_gene: NA; v_gene: TRBV27; CDR3nt: TGTGCCAGCAGTTTGAGACTAGAAATGGGTACGCAGTATTTT; CDR3aa: CASSLRLEMGTQYF
j_gene: TRBJ1-2; abundance: NA; d_gene: NA; v_gene: TRBV6-5; CDR3nt: TGTGCCAGCAGTTACTCGGGCGGGAACTATGGCTACACCTTC; CDR3aa: CASSYSGGNYGYTF
j_gene: TRBJ2-1; abundance: NA; d_gene: TRBD2; v_gene: TRBV5-5; CDR3nt: TGTGCCAGCAGCTTGGTGCTAGCGGGAGCCAATGAGCAGTTCTTC; CDR3aa: CASSLVLAGANEQFF
j_gene: TRBJ2-1; abundance: NA; d_gene: TRBD2; v_gene: TRBV29-1; CDR3nt: TGCAGCGTTGAAGGCGGGAGGGCCGAGATAGGTGAGCAGTTCTTC; CDR3aa: CSVEGGRAEIGEQFF
j_gene: TRBJ2-7; abundance: few; d_gene: TRBD2; v_gene: TRBV7-6; CDR3nt: TGTGCCAGCAGCCCGGGGGGAAACGAGCAGTACTTC; CDR3aa: CASSPGGNEQYF
j_gene: TRBJ2-6; abundance: NA; d_gene: TRBD1; v_gene: TRBV27; CDR3nt: TGTGCCAGCAGTCGGGGACAGGGGGCGTATGGGGCCAACGTCCTGACTTTC; CDR3aa: CASSRGQGAYGANVLTF
j_gene: TRBJ2-7; abundance: NA; d_gene: NA; v_gene: TRBV2; CDR3nt: TGTGCCAGCAGTGAACCGGACAGCAACTATGGGTCCTACGAGCAGTACTTC; CDR3aa: CASSEPDSNYGSYEQYF
j_gene: TRBJ2-2; abundance: few; d_gene: NA; v_gene: TRBV2; CDR3nt: TGTGCCAGCAGCGTTGACACCGGGGAGCTGTTTTTT; CDR3aa: CASSVDTGELFF
j_gene: TRBJ2-7; abundance: NA; d_gene: TRBD1; v_gene: TRBV6-5; CDR3nt: TGTGCCAGCAGTCCCACAGGGGGCCGGGAGCAGTACTTC; CDR3aa: CASSPTGGREQYF
j_gene: TRBJ2-3; abundance: NA; d_gene: NA; v_gene: TRBV9; CDR3nt: TGTGCCAGCAGCGTAGAGCCGCGGGGCACAGATACGCAGTATTTT; CDR3aa: CASSVEPRGTDTQYF
j_gene: TRBJ1-3; abundance: NA; d_gene: TRBD1; v_gene: TRBV6-6; CDR3nt: TGTGCCAGCAGTTCGACAGGGGAAGGAAACACCATATATTTT; CDR3aa: CASSSTGEGNTIYF
j_gene: TRBJ1-1; abundance: NA; d_gene: TRBD1; v_gene: TRBV28; CDR3nt: TGTGCCAGCAGTTGGTCCTATCCGGGACAGGGACTCTTGGCTTTCTTT; CDR3aa: CASSWSYPGQGLLAFF
j_gene: TRBJ2-5; abundance: NA; d_gene: TRBD1; v_gene: TRBV27; CDR3nt: TGTGCCAGCAGTTTATATTCGCCGGCGACAGGGGTTCCGGAGACCCAGTACTTC; CDR3aa: CASSLYSPATGVPETQYF
j_gene: TRBJ2-7; abundance: NA; d_gene: TRBD2; v_gene: TRBV3-1/TRBV3-2; CDR3nt: TGTGCCAGCAGCCCCGTAGCTAGCGGGAGAGTCTACGAGCAGTACTTC; CDR3aa: CASSPVASGRVYEQYF
j_gene: TRBJ1-1; abundance: NA; d_gene: NA; v_gene: TRBV21-1; CDR3nt: TGTGCCAGCAGCCTTCGGACAAACCCTCTGAACACTGAAGCTTTCTTT; CDR3aa: CASSLRTNPLNTEAFF
j_gene: TRBJ2-1; abundance: NA; d_gene: NA; v_gene: TRBV30; CDR3nt: TGTGCCTGGAGTGTATTCTCGGTCAATGAGCAGTTCTTC; CDR3aa: CAWSVFSVNEQFF
j_gene: TRBJ1-1; abundance: NA; d_gene: NA; v_gene: TRBV6-2/TRBV6-3; CDR3nt: TGTGCCAGCAGTTTCTCCCGCGACAGGAACACTGAAGCTTTCTTT; CDR3aa: CASSFSRDRNTEAFF
j_gene: TRBJ2-2; abundance: NA; d_gene: NA; v_gene: TRBV6-5; CDR3nt: TGTGCCAGCAGTTACTTGACATTTTCGAACACCGGGGAGCTGTTTTTT; CDR3aa: CASSYLTFSNTGELFF
j_gene: TRBJ2-7; abundance: NA; d_gene: NA; v_gene: TRBV21-1; CDR3nt: TGTGCCACCCTCCCCTACGAGCAGTACTTC; CDR3aa: CATLPYEQYF
j_gene: TRBJ2-5; abundance: once; d_gene: NA; v_gene: TRBV5-6; CDR3nt: TGTGCCAGCAGCTTGGCCCTTCTCCTAGGGGACCAAGAGACCCAGTACTTC; CDR3aa: CASSLALLLGDQETQYF
j_gene: TRBJ2-5; abundance: NA; d_gene: TRBD1; v_gene: TRBV9; CDR3nt: TGTGCCAGCAGCAGAGGACAGGGGGCTAATCAAGAGACCCAGTACTTC; CDR3aa: CASSRGQGANQETQYF